This T cell receptor (beta chain) was sequenced in a study of blood T cell repertoires in COVID-19. The wider study: Material from acute and convalescent COVID-19 was sourced from the United States, Italy and Spain.

Looked up from germline, CDR1 is MNHEY and CDR2 is SVGAGI. With V trimmed by 2 bases and J by 8 bases, 12 bases remained unmatched. CDR3 size: 16 residues. The assay was immunoSEQ multiplex PCR, and TCRdb's table has in-frame clones only and misses some. The table records 250,000 to 300,000 clones, 80% to 85% of them present only once. This TCR was recovered from a man in his fifties who had recovered from COVID-19. V usage is TRBV6-5 and J usage is TRBJ1-1; 9 nucleotides agree with TRBD1. Material for sequencing was PBMCs or T cells enriched from blood (not recorded which). CDR3 sequence (DNA): TGTGCCAGCAGTTACGACGACAGGGGGAACCTTCACGAAGCTTTCTTT. Its translation is CASSYDDRGNLHEAFF.